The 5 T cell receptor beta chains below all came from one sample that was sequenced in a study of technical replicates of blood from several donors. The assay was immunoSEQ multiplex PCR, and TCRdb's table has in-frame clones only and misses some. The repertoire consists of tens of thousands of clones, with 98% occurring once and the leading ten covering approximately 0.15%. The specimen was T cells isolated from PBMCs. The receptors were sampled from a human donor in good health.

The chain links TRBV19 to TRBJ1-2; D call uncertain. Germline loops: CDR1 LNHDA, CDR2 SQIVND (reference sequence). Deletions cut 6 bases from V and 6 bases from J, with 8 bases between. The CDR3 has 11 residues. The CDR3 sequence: CASSISNGYTF. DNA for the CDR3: TGTGCCAGTAGCATAAGCAATGGCTACACCTTC.

In DNA, the CDR3 is TGCGCCAGCAGCCAAGATGTGGTTATTCGGGAGAGAGAAAACATTCAGTACTTC. This sequence encodes CASSQDVVIRERENIQYF. The gene calls are TRBV4-1 and TRBJ2-4; TRBD2 is a possible D gene (6 bases). Germline CDR1 reads MGHRA; CDR2 reads YSYEKL. The CDR3 runs to 18 residues. The V end was cut by 0 bases, the J end by 5 bases, with 20 bases between.

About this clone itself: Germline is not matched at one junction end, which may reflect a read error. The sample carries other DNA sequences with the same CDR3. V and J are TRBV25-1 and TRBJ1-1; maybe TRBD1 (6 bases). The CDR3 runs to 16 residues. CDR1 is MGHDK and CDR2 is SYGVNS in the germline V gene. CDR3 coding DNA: TGCGCCAGCAGTGAAAAAGGACAGCAAAAGAGAACTGAAGCTTTCTTT. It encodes CASSEKGQQKRTEAFF.

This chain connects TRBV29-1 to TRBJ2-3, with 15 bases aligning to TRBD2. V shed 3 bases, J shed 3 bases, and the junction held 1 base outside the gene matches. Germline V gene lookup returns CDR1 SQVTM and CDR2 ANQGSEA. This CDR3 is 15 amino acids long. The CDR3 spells CSVDGLAGGTDTQYF. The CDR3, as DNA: TGCAGCGTTGATGGACTAGCGGGAGGGACAGATACGCAGTATTTT.

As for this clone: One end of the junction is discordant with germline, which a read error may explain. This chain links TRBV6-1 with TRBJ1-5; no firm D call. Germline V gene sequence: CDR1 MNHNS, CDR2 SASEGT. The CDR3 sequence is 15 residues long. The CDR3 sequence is CASSKARGSNQPQHF. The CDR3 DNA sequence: TGTGCCAGCAGTAAAGCACGAGGATCTAATCAGCCCCAGCATTTT.